The clone carrying this TCR beta chain occurred many times. What it binds is unknown. Trimming took 2 bases from V and 5 from J, leaving 13 bases between them. Germline V gene lookup returns CDR1 SGHTA and CDR2 FQGNSA. The CDR3 contains 15 residues. Every donor gave 8 to 10 milliliters of peripheral blood. Sample-barcoded 5' priming and a J-beta primer mix drove a second PCR of about 6 to 11 cycles. All cDNA molecules were each tagged by a template-switch adaptor with 12 random nucleotides. MiXCR, applied by TCRdb to the 5' RACE reads, yields one record per CDR3 protein. The sample includes about 1 million distinct CDR3 sequences, 45% of them seen just once. The data originate from a study of blood T cells in healthy people across ages. Study results and caveats: With age, beta diversity per million T cells declined roughly linearly, significantly by 40. The long-lived group displayed more naive CD4+ cells, plus higher diversity, than the aged donors did.

The sample comprised blood. The sequence came from a woman aged 55-69 years in good health. The J gene is TRBJ2-1, the V gene TRBV7-2; no reliable D call. The CDR3 region has the DNA TGTGCCAGCAGCTTATCTCCGGCTACTAACAATGAGCAGTTCTTC. Encoded protein: CASSLSPATNNEQFF.